The 24 T cell receptor beta chains below were found in one sample sequenced in a study of blood T cell repertoires in COVID-19 (dated by TCRdb to the early 2020s). Libraries were built with the immunoSEQ multiplex PCR assay. Drawn from immuneACCESS, this table holds only the in-frame rearrangements with V and J called that TCRdb kept. Clones are partly lost; checked studies trace under half to an unresolved V gene and leave the rest unexplained. The sample profile shows roughly 200,000 clones; approximately 79% of them were found once. The ten biggest clones cover approximately 13% of the sample. Sequencing input: peripheral blood. Receptors were obtained from a man in his forties or fifties who had recovered from COVID-19.

V and J are TRBV27 and TRBJ2-7; 9 positions agree with TRBD2. The CDR3 is 15 amino acids. Germline CDR1 MNHEY, CDR2 SMNVEV (reference sequence). The junction had 6 bases not matched to a gene; V was cut back by 4 bases and J by 2 bases. CDR3 DNA sequence: TGTGCCAGCAGTTCTATAGCGGGAGCAACCTACGAGCAGTACTTC. Translating gives CASSSIAGATYEQYF.

The CDR3 DNA follows: TGTGCCAGCAGCTTAGATCTAGGAAATGAGCAGTTCTTC. This gives the protein CASSLDLGNEQFF. The J gene is TRBJ2-1, the V gene TRBV11-2; D gene uncertain. Trimming pared 0 bases from V and 7 bases from J, leaving 7 bases between. The CDR3 sequence is 13 residues long. Germline-derived CDR1 and CDR2 are SGHAT and FQNNGV.

The V call is TRBV19, the J call TRBJ2-1; D gene ambiguous. Trimming left V 2 bases short and J 9 bases short, with 5 bases between. In germline, CDR1 is LNHDA, CDR2 SQIVND (reference sequence). The CDR3 has 11 residues. The CDR3 DNA follows: TGTGCCAGTAGTATACACAGTGAGCAGTTCTTC. Translating gives CASSIHSEQFF.

This sequence joins TRBV19 and TRBJ2-2; weak D call: TRBD1 (6 bases). This CDR3 has 15 residues. V dropped 10 bases and J dropped 5 bases, with 20 bases sitting between them. Germline V gives CDR1 LNHDA, CDR2 SQIVND (reference sequence). CDR3 protein: CAIGGAVEGTGELFF. CDR3 DNA sequence: TGTGCCATTGGGGGCGCAGTCGAAGGAACCGGGGAGCTGTTTTTT.

The V call is TRBV30, the J call TRBJ1-3; D is undetermined. Germline assignment: CDR1 GTSNPN and CDR2 SVGIG (reference sequence). The CDR3 has 16 amino acids. Trimming shortened V by 0 bases and J by 0 bases, and 12 bases separated the two germline ends. CDR3 in DNA: TGTGCCTGGAGTGTAGAGGTCCTGAGCTCTGGAAACACCATATATTTT. Protein sequence: CAWSVEVLSSGNTIYF.

The chain uses TRBV4-2 and TRBJ1-4; perhaps TRBD1 as D (5 bases). This CDR3 spans 18 amino acids. Trimming removed 4 bases from V and 4 bases from J, with 22 bases in between. In germline, CDR1 is LGHNA, CDR2 YNFKEQ. CDR3 nucleotide sequence: TGTGCCAGCAGCCTGACACCGGGCACGGGAGGACATAATGAAAAACTGTTTTTT. Translating it yields CASSLTPGTGGHNEKLFF.

The rearrangement links TRBV3-1 (or the pseudogene TRBV3-2) to TRBJ1-4; 7 bases agree with TRBD1. V lost 5 bases to trimming and J lost 4 bases; unmatched junction nucleotides: 4. Germline V gives CDR1 LGHDT, CDR2 YNNKEL (reference sequence). This CDR3 has 14 residues. Here the CDR3 reads CASSRDSINEKLFF. Written as DNA, the CDR3 is TGTGCCAGCAGCAGGGACAGTATTAATGAAAAACTGTTTTTT.

This clone was seen repeatedly, ten times or more. The J gene is TRBJ2-3, the V gene TRBV27, with a possible D match to TRBD2 (5 bases). Trimming took off 4 bases at V and 4 bases at J, with 9 bases between the two ends. The CDR3 is made up of 13 amino acids. The germline V gene has CDR1 MNHEY and CDR2 SMNVEV (reference sequence). The CDR3 region has the DNA TGTGCCAGCAGTTCCGGTAGCGCAGATACGCAGTATTTT. It yields the protein CASSSGSADTQYF.

The J gene is TRBJ2-1, the V gene TRBV28, with 7 bases that match TRBD1. The germline CDR1 and CDR2 sequences are MDHEN and SYDVKM. The CDR3 loop spans 13 amino acids. Unmatched junction bases numbered 8, after V lost 8 bases and J lost 7 bases. This CDR3 is CASQGVGTNEQFF. Here the CDR3 DNA reads TGTGCCAGCCAGGGGGTGGGTACGAATGAGCAGTTCTTC.

V usage is TRBV5-4 and J usage is TRBJ2-1; D is uncertain. Germline CDR1 SGHNT, CDR2 YYREEE (reference sequence). Between the trimmed V and J ends, which lost 4 bases and 7 bases, there was a span of 6 bases. This CDR3 spans 11 amino acids. The CDR3 spells CASSQINEQFF. The DNA for the CDR3 is TGTGCCAGCAGCCAGATTAATGAGCAGTTCTTC. Full variable domain (outside the CDR3, taken from reference TRBV5-4 and TRBJ2-1): ETGVTQSPTHLIKTRGQQVTLRCSSQSGHNTVSWYQQALGQGPQFIFQYYREEENGRGNFPPRFSGLQFPNYSSELNVNALELDDSALYLCASSQINEQFFGPGTRLTVL.

The J gene is TRBJ2-3, the V gene TRBV5-6; 10 nucleotides agree with TRBD2. In germline, CDR1 is SGHDT, CDR2 YYEEEE. This CDR3 has 18 residues. Losses at the gene ends were 0 bases for V and 0 bases for J; bases not matched to a gene: 7. The CDR3 loop reads CASSLGLAGVLSTDTQYF. The CDR3 DNA reads TGTGCCAGCAGCTTGGGTCTAGCGGGAGTCCTGAGCACAGATACGCAGTATTTT. Combining the CDR3 with reference TRBV5-6 and TRBJ2-3 gives the whole variable domain DAGVTQSPTHLIKTRGQQVTLRCSPKSGHDTVSWYQQALGQGPQFIFQYYEEEERQRGNFPDRFSGHQFPNYSSELNVNALLLGDSALYLCASSLGLAGVLSTDTQYFGPGTRLTVL.

V gene TRBV5-1 combines with J gene TRBJ2-4; 9 nucleotides match TRBD1. The CDR3 runs to 13 residues. Germline-derived CDR1 and CDR2 are SGHRS and YFSETQ. V shed 3 bases, J shed 6 bases, and the junction held 1 base outside the gene matches. The CDR3 is CASSSGQGNIQYF. CDR3 in DNA: TGCGCCAGCAGCTCGGGACAGGGAAACATTCAGTACTTC.

V is TRBV3-1 (or the pseudogene TRBV3-2) and J is TRBJ2-2; 13 nucleotides align to TRBD2. Losses at the gene ends were 3 bases for V and 0 bases for J; bases not matched to a gene: 7. CDR1 is LGHDT, CDR2 YNNKEL, per germline (reference sequence). CDR3 length: 19 amino acids. The CDR3 protein is CASSQLRTSGRTNTGELFF. As DNA, the CDR3 is TGTGCCAGCAGCCAGCTGCGGACTAGCGGGAGAACGAACACCGGGGAGCTGTTTTTT.

This clone was seen a handful of times. The chain carries TRBV2 and TRBJ2-7; 9 nucleotides match TRBD1. CDR1 is SNHLY and CDR2 is FYNNEI in the germline V gene. This CDR3 region has 14 residues. V was clipped by 11 bases and J by 7 bases; unmatched bases: 15. The CDR3 region is CAGAPTGGRLEQYF. The CDR3 DNA reads TGTGCCGGTGCCCCGACAGGGGGTCGCCTAGAGCAGTACTTC.

The chain carries TRBV5-4 and TRBJ2-1; the match to TRBD2 covers 9 bases. V lost 2 bases and J lost 7; bases outside the gene matches: 7. The CDR3 is 15 amino acids. The germline gives CDR1 SGHNT, CDR2 YYREEE (reference sequence). The chain's CDR3 is CASSFPGLARNEQFF. The CDR3 region has the DNA TGTGCCAGCAGCTTCCCGGGACTAGCTCGGAATGAGCAGTTCTTC.

The J gene is TRBJ1-5, the V gene TRBV19, with 7 bases matching TRBD1. CDR1 is LNHDA, CDR2 SQIVND, per germline (reference sequence). This CDR3 comprises 16 residues. V was pared by 4 bases and J by 0 bases, with 6 bases of the junction left unmatched. The CDR3: CASSKDRAHSNQPQHF. Written as DNA, the CDR3 is TGTGCCAGTAGTAAAGACAGGGCTCATAGCAATCAGCCCCAGCATTTT. The complete variable domain, with remaining parts taken from reference TRBV19 and TRBJ1-5, reads DGGITQSPKYLFRKEGQNVTLSCEQNLNHDAMYWYRQDPGQGLRLIYYSQIVNDFQKGDIAEGYSVSREKKESFPLTVTSAQKNPTAFYLCASSKDRAHSNQPQHFGDGTRLSIL.

This clone was found once. The V call is TRBV12-5, the J call TRBJ2-1, with TRBD2 identical over 12 bases. Looked up from germline, CDR1 is LGHNT and CDR2 is FRNRAP. The CDR3 spans 15 residues. V lost 6 bases to trimming and J lost 6 bases; unmatched junction nucleotides: 6. CDR3 sequence: CASGKTSGSSNEQFF. The CDR3 DNA follows: TGTGCTAGTGGAAAGACTAGCGGGAGTTCCAATGAGCAGTTCTTC.

The CDR3 protein is CASRTGGGAFYEQYF. The CDR3 DNA reads TGTGCCAGCCGAACGGGAGGGGGCGCTTTCTACGAGCAGTACTTC. This chain links TRBV6-5 with TRBJ2-7; D might be TRBD2 (8 bases). The CDR3 consists of 15 residues. V was trimmed by 8 bases and J by 3 bases, leaving 20 bases between them. In germline, CDR1 is MNHEY, CDR2 SVGAGI.

This chain joins TRBV15 and TRBJ1-4, with D tentatively TRBD1 (6 bases). The V gene's germline CDR1 is LNHNV and CDR2 YYDKDF (reference sequence). The V and J ends lost 6 bases and 8 bases respectively, with 10 bases between them. The CDR3 covers 12 residues. The chain's CDR3 is CATRDSREKLFF. CDR3 bases: TGTGCCACCAGGGACAGTCGAGAAAAACTGTTTTTT.

This clone was seen once. This chain links TRBV24-1 with TRBJ1-4; TRBD1 matches 10 bases. Germline assignment: CDR1 KGHDR and CDR2 SFDVKD. The CDR3 has 18 amino acids. Germline trimming cut 3 bases from V and 0 bases from J; bases unmatched to any gene: 6. Here the CDR3 DNA reads TGTGCCACCAGTGATGAAGGGACAGGGGTTGCAACTAATGAAAAACTGTTTTTT. Its protein is CATSDEGTGVATNEKLFF.

This sequence joins TRBV6-5 and TRBJ1-4; perhaps TRBD1 as D (5 bases). CDR3 length: 14 amino acids. Trimming removed 5 bases from V and 0 bases from J, with 7 bases in between. CDR1 and CDR2 (germline): MNHEY, SVGAGI. DNA of the CDR3: TGTGCCAGCAGTCCAGGGTCAACTAATGAAAAACTGTTTTTT. Translation: CASSPGSTNEKLFF.

This sequence joins TRBV6-2 or TRBV6-3 and TRBJ1-5, with D tentatively TRBD1 (5 bases). The V end lost 2 bases, the J end lost 4 bases, and 12 bases lay between the germline ends. This CDR3 comprises 15 residues. Germline V lookup: CDR1 MNHEY, CDR2 SVGEGT. For the CDR3, the DNA is TGTGCCAGCAGTTACAGGCCAAGGGGAAATCAGCCCCAGCATTTT. Translation: CASSYRPRGNQPQHF.

There are many counts of this clone. The rearrangement uses TRBV28 and TRBJ2-5; 7 positions agree with TRBD1. Losses at the gene ends were 4 bases for V and 5 bases for J; bases not matched to a gene: 7. Germline CDR1 MDHEN, CDR2 SYDVKM. CDR3 length: 14 amino acids. CDR3 coding DNA: TGTGCCAGCAGTTCAGGGGGTGGCGGGGAGACCCAGTACTTC. As protein: CASSSGGGGETQYF.

This clone was recorded a few times. The chain has TRBV6-5 and TRBJ1-3, with D possibly TRBD1 on 5 matching bases. This CDR3 contains 15 residues. The germline V gene has CDR1 MNHEY and CDR2 SVGAGI. V was cut by 6 bases and J by 0 bases, with 12 bases left in between. CDR3 residues: CASRQATSSGNTIYF. In nucleotides, the CDR3 is TGTGCCAGCAGACAGGCGACGAGCTCTGGAAACACCATATATTTT.